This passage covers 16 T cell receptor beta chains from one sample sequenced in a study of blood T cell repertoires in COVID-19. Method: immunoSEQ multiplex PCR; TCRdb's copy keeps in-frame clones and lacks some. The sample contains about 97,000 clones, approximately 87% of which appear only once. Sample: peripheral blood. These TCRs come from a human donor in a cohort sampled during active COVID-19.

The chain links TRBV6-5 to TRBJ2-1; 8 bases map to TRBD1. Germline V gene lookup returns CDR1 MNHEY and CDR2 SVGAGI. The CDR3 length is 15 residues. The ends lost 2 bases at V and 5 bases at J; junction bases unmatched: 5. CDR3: CASSYRRTGNNEQFF. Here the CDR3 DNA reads TGTGCCAGCAGTTACCGTAGGACAGGGAACAATGAGCAGTTCTTC.

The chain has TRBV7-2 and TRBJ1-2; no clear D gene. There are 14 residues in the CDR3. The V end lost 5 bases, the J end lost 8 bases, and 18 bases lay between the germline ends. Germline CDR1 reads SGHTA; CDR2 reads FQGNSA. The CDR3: CASSQAVAQGGYTF. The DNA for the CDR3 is TGTGCCAGCAGCCAAGCGGTCGCCCAAGGGGGCTACACCTTC.

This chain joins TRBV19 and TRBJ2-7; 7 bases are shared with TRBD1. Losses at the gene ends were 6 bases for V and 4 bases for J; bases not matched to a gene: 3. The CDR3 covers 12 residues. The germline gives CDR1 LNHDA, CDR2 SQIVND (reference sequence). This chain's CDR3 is CASRQGQYEQYF. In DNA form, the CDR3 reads TGTGCCAGTAGACAGGGGCAATACGAGCAGTACTTC.

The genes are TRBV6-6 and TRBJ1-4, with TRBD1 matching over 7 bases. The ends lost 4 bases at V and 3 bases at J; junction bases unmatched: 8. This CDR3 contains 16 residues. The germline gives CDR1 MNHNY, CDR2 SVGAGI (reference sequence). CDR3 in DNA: TGTGCCAGCAGTTTTCCCAAAGGGACAGCTAATGAAAAACTGTTTTTT. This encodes CASSFPKGTANEKLFF.

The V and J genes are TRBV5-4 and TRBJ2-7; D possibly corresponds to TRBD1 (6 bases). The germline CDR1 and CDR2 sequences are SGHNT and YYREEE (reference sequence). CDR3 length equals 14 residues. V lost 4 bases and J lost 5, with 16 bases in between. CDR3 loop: CASSSEGGTHEQYF. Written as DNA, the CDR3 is TGTGCCAGCAGCAGCGAAGGGGGTACCCACGAGCAGTACTTC.

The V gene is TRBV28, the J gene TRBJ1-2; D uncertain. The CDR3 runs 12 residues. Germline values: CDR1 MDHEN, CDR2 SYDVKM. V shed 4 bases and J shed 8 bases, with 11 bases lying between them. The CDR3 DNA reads TGTGCCAGCAGTTCGTTGGTGAGCGGCTACACCTTC. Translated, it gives CASSSLVSGYTF.

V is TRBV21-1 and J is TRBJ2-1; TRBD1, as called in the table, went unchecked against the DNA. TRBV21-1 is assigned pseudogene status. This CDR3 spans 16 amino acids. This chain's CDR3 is CASKGQGVSSYNEQFF. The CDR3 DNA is TGTGCCAGCAAGGGGCAGGGGGTAAGCTCCTACAATGAGCAGTTCTTC.

The CDR3 DNA follows: TGTGCCAGCAGCCCGGTCGGGTACTACAATGAGCAGTTCTTC. It is translated as CASSPVGYYNEQFF. This chain links TRBV2 with TRBJ2-1; D remains unclear. The CDR3 runs 14 residues. CDR1 is SNHLY, CDR2 FYNNEI, per germline. The V end lost 6 bases, the J end lost 3 bases, and 12 bases lay between the germline ends.

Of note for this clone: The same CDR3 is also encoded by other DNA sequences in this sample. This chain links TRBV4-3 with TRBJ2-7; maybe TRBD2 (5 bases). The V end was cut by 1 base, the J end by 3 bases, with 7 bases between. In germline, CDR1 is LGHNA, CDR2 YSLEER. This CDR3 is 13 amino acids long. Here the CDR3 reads CASSQGTGYEQYF. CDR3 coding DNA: TGCGCCAGCAGCCAAGGGACTGGCTACGAGCAGTACTTC.

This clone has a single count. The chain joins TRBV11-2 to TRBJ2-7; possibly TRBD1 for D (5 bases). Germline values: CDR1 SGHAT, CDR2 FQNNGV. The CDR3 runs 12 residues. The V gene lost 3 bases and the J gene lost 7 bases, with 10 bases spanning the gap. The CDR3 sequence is CASSFRQGEQYF. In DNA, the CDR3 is TGTGCCAGCAGCTTCAGGCAGGGAGAGCAGTACTTC.

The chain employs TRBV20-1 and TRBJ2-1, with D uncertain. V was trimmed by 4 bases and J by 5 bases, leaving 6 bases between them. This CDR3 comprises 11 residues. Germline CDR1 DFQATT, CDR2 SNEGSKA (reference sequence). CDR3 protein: CSAKDDNEQFF. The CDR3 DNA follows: TGCAGTGCTAAAGACGACAATGAGCAGTTCTTC.

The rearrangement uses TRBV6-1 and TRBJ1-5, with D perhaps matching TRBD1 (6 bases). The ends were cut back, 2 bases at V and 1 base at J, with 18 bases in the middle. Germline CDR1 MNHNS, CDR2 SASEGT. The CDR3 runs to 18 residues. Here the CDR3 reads CASSEFPTGWMSNQPQHF. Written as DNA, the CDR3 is TGTGCCAGCAGTGAATTTCCCACAGGGTGGATGAGCAATCAGCCCCAGCATTTT.

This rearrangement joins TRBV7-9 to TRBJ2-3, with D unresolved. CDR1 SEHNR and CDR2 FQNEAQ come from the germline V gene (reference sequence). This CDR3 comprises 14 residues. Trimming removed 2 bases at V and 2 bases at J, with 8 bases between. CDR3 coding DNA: TGTGCCAGCAGCTTATCACTTCACACAGATACGCAGTATTTT. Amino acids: CASSLSLHTDTQYF.

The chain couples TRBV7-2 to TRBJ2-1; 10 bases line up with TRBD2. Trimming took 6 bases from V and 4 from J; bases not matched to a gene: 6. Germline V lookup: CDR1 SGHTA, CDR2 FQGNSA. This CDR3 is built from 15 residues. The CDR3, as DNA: TGTGCCAGCAGAAAGACTAGCGGGCGATACAATGAGCAGTTCTTC. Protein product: CASRKTSGRYNEQFF.

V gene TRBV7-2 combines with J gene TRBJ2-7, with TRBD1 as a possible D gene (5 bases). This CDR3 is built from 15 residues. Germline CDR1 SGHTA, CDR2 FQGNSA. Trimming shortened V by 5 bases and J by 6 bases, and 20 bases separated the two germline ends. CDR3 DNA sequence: TGTGCCAGCAGCCCGACTCGGACACTGAATGGCGAGCAGTACTTC. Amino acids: CASSPTRTLNGEQYF.

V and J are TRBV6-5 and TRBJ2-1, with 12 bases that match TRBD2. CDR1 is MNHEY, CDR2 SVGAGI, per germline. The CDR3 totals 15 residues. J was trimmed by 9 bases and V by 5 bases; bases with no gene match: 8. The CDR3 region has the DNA TGTGCCAGCAGTCTGGGACTAGCGGGTAAGGTTGAGCAGTTCTTC. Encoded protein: CASSLGLAGKVEQFF.